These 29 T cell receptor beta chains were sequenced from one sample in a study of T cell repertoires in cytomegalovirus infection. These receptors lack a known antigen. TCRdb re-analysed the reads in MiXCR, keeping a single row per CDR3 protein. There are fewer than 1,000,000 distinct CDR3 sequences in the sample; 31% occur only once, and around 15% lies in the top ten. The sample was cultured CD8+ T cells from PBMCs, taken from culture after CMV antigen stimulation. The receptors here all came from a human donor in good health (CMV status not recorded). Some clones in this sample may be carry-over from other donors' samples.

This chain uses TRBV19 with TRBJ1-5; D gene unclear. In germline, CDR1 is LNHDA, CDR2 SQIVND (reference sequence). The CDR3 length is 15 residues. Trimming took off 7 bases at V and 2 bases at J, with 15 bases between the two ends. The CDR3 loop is CASTETFLGNQPQHF. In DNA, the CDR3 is TGTGCCAGTACCGAGACCTTTCTAGGCAATCAGCCCCAGCATTTT.

DNA of the CDR3: TGTGCCACCAGTGATTCGAGACACTCCTTTGGAGATACGCAGTATTTT. Its translation is CATSDSRHSFGDTQYF. The rearrangement uses TRBV24-1 and TRBJ2-3; D unresolved. Trimming removed 2 bases at V and 5 bases at J, with 16 bases between. CDR3 length: 16 amino acids. In germline, CDR1 is KGHDR, CDR2 SFDVKD.

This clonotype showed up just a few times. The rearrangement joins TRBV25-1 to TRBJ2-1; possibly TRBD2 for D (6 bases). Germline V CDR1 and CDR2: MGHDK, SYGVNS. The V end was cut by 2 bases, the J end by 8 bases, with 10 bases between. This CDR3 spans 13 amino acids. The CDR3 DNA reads TGTGCCAGCAGTGAACGGACTATCGATGAGCAGTTCTTC. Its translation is CASSERTIDEQFF.

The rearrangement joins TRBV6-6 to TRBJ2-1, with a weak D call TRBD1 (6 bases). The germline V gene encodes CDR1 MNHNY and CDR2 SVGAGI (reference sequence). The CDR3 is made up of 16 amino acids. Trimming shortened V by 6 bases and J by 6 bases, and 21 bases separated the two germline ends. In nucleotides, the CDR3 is TGTGCCAGCAGCTCTCCCTGGCAGGGGCCCTCCAATGAGCAGTTCTTC. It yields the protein CASSSPWQGPSNEQFF.

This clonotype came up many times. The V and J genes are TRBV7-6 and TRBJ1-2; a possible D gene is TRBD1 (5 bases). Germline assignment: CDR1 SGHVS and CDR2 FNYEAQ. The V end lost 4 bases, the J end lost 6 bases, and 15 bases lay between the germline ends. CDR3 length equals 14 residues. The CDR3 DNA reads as TGTGCCAGCAGCTCCTCGGCAGGGAGAGATGGCTACACCTTC. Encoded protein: CASSSSAGRDGYTF. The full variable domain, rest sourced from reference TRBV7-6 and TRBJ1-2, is GAGVSQSPRYKVTKRGQDVALRCDPISGHVSLYWYRQALGQGPEFLTYFNYEAQQDKSGLPNDRFSAERPEGSISTLTIQRTEQRDSAMYRCASSSSAGRDGYTFGSGTRLTVV.

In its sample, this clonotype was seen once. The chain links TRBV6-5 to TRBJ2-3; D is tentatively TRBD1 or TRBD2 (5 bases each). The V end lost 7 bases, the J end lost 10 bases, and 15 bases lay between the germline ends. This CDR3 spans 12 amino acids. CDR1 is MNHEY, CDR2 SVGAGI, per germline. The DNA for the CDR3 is TGTGCCAGCACCAAGAGGGGCGAAGCGCAGTATTTT. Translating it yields CASTKRGEAQYF.

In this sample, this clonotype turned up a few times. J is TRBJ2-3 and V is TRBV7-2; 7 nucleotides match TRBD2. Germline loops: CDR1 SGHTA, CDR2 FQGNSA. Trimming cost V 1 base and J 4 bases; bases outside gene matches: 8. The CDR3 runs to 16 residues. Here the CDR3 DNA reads TGTGCCAGCAGCTTAGATCTAGCGGTGGCCGCAGATACGCAGTATTTT. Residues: CASSLDLAVAADTQYF. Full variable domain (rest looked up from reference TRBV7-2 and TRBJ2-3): GAGVSQSPSNKVTEKGKDVELRCDPISGHTALYWYRQSLGQGLEFLIYFQGNSAPDKSGLPSDRFSAERTGGSVSTLTIQRTQQEDSAVYLCASSLDLAVAADTQYFGPGTRLTVL.

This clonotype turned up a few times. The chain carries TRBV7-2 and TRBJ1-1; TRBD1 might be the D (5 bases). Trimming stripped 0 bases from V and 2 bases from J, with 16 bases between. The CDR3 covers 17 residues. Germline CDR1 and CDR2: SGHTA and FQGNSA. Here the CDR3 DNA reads TGTGCCAGCAGCTTAGCCTTGGGGACGGATGATAACACTGAAGCTTTCTTT. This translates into CASSLALGTDDNTEAFF. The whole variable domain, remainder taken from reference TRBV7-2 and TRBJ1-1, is GAGVSQSPSNKVTEKGKDVELRCDPISGHTALYWYRQSLGQGLEFLIYFQGNSAPDKSGLPSDRFSAERTGGSVSTLTIQRTQQEDSAVYLCASSLALGTDDNTEAFFGQGTRLTVV.

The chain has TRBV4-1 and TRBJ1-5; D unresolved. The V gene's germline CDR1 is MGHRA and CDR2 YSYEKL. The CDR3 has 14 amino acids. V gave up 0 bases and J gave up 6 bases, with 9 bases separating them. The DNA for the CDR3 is TGCGCCAGCAGCCAAGATACGGTCGGTCAGCCCCAGCATTTT. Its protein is CASSQDTVGQPQHF.

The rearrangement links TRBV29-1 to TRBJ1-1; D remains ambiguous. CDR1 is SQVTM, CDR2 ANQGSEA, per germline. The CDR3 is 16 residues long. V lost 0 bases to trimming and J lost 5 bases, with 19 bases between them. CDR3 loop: CSVEDAFDPDKTEAFF. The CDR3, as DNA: TGCAGCGTTGAAGATGCGTTCGACCCCGATAAGACTGAAGCTTTCTTT.

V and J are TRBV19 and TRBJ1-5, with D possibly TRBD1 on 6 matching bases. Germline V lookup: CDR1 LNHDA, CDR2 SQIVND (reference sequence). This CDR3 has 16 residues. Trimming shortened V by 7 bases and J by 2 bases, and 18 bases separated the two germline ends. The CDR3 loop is CASTQGPNGGNQPQHF. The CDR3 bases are TGTGCCAGTACCCAGGGGCCTAACGGCGGCAATCAGCCCCAGCATTTT.

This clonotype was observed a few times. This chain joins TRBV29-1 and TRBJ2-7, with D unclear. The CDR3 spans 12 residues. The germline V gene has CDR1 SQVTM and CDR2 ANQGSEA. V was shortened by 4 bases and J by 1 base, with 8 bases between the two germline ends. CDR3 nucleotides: TGCAGCGTTGTTAAGGGTTCCTACGAGCAGTACTTC. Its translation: CSVVKGSYEQYF.

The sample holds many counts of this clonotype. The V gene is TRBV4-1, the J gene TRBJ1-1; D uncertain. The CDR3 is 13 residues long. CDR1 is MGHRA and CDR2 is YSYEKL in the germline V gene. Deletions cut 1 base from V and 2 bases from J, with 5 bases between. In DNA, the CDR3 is TGCGCCAGCAGCCAAGGCATAAACACTGAAGCTTTCTTT. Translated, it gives CASSQGINTEAFF.

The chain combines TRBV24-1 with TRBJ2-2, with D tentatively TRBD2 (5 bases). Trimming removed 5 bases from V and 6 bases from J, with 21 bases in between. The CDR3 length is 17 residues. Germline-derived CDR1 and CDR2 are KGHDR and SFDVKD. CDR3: CATSVPKAFEGAGELFF. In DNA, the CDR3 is TGTGCCACCAGTGTCCCGAAGGCATTCGAGGGCGCCGGGGAGCTGTTTTTT.

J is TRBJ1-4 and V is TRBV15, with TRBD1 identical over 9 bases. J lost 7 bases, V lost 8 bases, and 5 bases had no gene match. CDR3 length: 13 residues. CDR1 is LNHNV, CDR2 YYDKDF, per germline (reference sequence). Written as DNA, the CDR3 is TGTGCCACCGGGACAGGGAGGACTGAAAAACTGTTTTTT. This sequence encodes CATGTGRTEKLFF.

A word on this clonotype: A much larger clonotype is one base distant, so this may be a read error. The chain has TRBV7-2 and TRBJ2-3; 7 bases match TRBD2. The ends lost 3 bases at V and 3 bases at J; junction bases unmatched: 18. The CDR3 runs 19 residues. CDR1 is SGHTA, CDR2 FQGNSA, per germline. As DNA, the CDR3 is TGTGCCAGCAGCTTGTCCCCCTTCCCTTTGGGGGGGGGAACAGATACGCAGTATTTT. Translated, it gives CASSLSPFPLGGGTDTQYF.

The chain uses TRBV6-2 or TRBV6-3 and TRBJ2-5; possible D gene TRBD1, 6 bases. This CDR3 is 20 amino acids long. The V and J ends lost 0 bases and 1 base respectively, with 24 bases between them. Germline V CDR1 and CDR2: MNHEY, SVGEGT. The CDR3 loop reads CASSYSNEDAPGEAQETQYF. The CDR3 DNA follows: TGTGCCAGCAGTTACTCGAATGAAGACGCCCCAGGGGAAGCCCAAGAGACCCAGTACTTC.

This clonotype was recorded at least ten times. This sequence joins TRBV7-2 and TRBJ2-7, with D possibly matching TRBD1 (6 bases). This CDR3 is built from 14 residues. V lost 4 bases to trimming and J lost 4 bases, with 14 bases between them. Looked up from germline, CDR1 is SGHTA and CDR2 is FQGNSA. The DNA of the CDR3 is TGTGCCAGCAGCTCCTCGACAGGAGGTTACGAGCAGTACTTC. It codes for CASSSSTGGYEQYF. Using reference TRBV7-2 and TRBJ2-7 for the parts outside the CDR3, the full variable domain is GAGVSQSPSNKVTEKGKDVELRCDPISGHTALYWYRQSLGQGLEFLIYFQGNSAPDKSGLPSDRFSAERTGGSVSTLTIQRTQQEDSAVYLCASSSSTGGYEQYFGPGTRLTVT.

CDR3 in amino acids: CASSSQKRQGRLDTEAFF. The CDR3 nucleotides read TGTGCCAGCAGCTCCCAGAAACGACAGGGTCGGTTGGACACTGAAGCTTTCTTT. The V call is TRBV13, the J call TRBJ1-1; 7 bases are a match to TRBD1. Trimming cost V 4 bases and J 3 bases; bases outside gene matches: 17. The CDR3 runs 18 residues. Germline V CDR1 and CDR2: PRHDT, FYEKMQ (reference sequence). The full variable domain, with the rest looked up from reference TRBV13 and TRBJ1-1, is AAGVIQSPRHLIKEKRETATLKCYPIPRHDTVYWYQQGPGQDPQFLISFYEKMQSDKGSIPDRFSAQQFSDYHSELNMSSLELGDSALYFCASSSQKRQGRLDTEAFFGQGTRLTVV.

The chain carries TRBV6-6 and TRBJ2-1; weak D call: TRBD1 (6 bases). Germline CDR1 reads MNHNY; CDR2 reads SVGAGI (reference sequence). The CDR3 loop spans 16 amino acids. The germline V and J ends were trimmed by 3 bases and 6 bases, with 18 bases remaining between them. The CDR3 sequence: CASSYSTGYHLNEQFF. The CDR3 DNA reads TGTGCCAGCAGTTATTCGACAGGCTACCACCTCAATGAGCAGTTCTTC.

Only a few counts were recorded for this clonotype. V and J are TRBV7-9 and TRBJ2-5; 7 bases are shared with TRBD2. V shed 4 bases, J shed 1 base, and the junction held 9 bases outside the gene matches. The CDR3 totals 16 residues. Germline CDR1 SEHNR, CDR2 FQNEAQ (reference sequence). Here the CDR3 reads CASSSLEAGIQETQYF. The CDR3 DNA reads TGTGCCAGCAGCTCCCTCGAAGCGGGGATCCAAGAGACCCAGTACTTC.

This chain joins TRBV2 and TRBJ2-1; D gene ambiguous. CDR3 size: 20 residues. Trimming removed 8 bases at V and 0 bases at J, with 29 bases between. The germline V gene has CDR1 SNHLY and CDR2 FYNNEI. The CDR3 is CASVVPLTIEPTISYNEQFF. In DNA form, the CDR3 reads TGTGCCAGCGTCGTCCCCCTCACTATAGAGCCTACCATCTCCTACAATGAGCAGTTCTTC.

In DNA, the CDR3 is TGTGCCATCAGGGGAGGGACGCCCGGGGAGCTGTTTTTT. It translates to CAIRGGTPGELFF. This chain connects TRBV10-3 to TRBJ2-2; 7 bases are shared with TRBD2. Germline CDR1 ENHRY, CDR2 SYGVKD. Unmatched junction bases numbered 4, after V lost 6 bases and J lost 6 bases. This CDR3 is 13 amino acids long.

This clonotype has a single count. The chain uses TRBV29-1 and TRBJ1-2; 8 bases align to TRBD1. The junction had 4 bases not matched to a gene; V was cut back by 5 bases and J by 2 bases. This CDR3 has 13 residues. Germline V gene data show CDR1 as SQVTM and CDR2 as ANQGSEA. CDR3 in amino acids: CSVQPGGNYGYTF. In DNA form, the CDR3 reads TGCAGCGTTCAACCAGGGGGCAACTATGGCTACACCTTC.

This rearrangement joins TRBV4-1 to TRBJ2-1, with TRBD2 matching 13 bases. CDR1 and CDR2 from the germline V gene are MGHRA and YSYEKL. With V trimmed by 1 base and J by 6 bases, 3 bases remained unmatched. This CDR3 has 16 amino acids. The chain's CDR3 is CASSQVRLAGGNEQFF. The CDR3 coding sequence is TGCGCCAGCAGCCAAGTCCGACTAGCGGGGGGCAATGAGCAGTTCTTC.

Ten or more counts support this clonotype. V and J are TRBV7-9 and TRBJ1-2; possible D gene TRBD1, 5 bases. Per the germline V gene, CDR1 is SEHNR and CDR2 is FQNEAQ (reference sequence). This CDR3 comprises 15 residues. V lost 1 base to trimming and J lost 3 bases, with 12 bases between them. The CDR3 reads CASSLGAGAHYGYTF. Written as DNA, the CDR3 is TGTGCCAGCAGCTTAGGGGCCGGGGCCCACTATGGCTACACCTTC.

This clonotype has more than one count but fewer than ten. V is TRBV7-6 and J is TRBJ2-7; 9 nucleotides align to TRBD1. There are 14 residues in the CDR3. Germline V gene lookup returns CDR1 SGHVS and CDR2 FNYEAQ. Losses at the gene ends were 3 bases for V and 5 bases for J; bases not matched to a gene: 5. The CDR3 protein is CASSLGTGSDEQYV. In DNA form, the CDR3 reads TGTGCCAGCAGCTTGGGGACAGGGTCGGACGAGCAGTACGTC.

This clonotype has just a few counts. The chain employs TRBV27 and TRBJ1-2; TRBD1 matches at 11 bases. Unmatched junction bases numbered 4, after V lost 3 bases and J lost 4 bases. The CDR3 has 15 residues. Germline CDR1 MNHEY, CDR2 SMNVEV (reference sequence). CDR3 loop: CASSLSGTGGYGYTF. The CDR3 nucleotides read TGTGCCAGCAGTTTGTCCGGGACAGGGGGCTATGGCTACACCTTC.

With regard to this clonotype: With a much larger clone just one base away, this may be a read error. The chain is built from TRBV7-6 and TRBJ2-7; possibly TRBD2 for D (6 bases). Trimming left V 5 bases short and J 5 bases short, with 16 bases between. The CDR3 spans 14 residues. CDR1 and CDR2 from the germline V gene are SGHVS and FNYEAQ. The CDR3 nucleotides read TGTGCCAGCAGCGCAGAGGGACTGGTCCACGAGCAGTACTTC. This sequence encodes CASSAEGLVHEQYF. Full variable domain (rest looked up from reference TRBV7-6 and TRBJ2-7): GAGVSQSPRYKVTKRGQDVALRCDPISGHVSLYWYRQALGQGPEFLTYFNYEAQQDKSGLPNDRFSAERPEGSISTLTIQRTEQRDSAMYRCASSAEGLVHEQYFGPGTRLTVT.